This T cell receptor (beta chain) comes out of a study of long-term antiretroviral therapy in people with HIV. Survey level was the resolution at which the v3.0 immunoSEQ assay ran. Produced via immunoSEQ multiplex PCR; TCRdb's table is partial and in-frame only. The sample carries approximately 21,000 clones, less than 95% recorded once. This CDR3 has 13 residues. Germline loops: CDR1 MNHNY, CDR2 SVGAGI (reference sequence). V trimming: 9 bases; J trimming: 0 bases; junction bases outside the gene matches: 3. This chain uses TRBV6-6 with TRBJ2-3; 7 nucleotides line up with TRBD1. The source of this sequence is a woman aged 25-40 years with HIV. This specimen consisted of unsorted PBMCs, obtained nearly 4.5 years before starting antiretroviral therapy. In DNA form, the CDR3 reads TGTGCCAGTGACAGGGACAGCACAGATACGCAGTATTTT. It encodes CASDRDSTDTQYF.